The present entry profiles one TCR beta chain with its context. No cognate antigen has been identified for it. The sample holds no much larger clone one base away, and base qualities are not on file. This record comes from a study of cytomegalovirus exposure and HLA in healthy donors listed by TCRdb under 2017. For the study in its entirety: According to an earlier analysis of around 600 of the donors, some 180 million T cells yielded roughly 110 million unique TCR beta sequences and 250 to 350 Gb of sequence data. About 300 gigabases of sequencing data and tens of millions of unique TCR sequences were included in an early release covering about 700 HLA-typed donors. The genetic ancestry cluster associated with self-reported Caucasian donors included roughly four fifths of the 300 to 400 genotyped donors. The study aimed to test whether cataloging public T cell receptors could reveal signatures of past pathogen exposure. The T cell repertoires of about 700 subjects were profiled by immunosequencing and related to cytomegalovirus serostatus. A separate validation cohort of over a hundred different subjects was used in addition to the roughly 700-subject first cohort. To predict cytomegalovirus infection status, the study brought together high-throughput TCR immunosequencing, statistical association of individual TCRs with disease status, and machine learning. In a later analysis, previously published TCR beta repertoires from roughly 710 donors were re-analyzed and high-resolution HLA genotyping was added so that TCR occurrence patterns could be studied. In the later analysis, no new phenotypic data were used to find candidate immune exposures; instead, reliance was placed on TCR beta sequences and their occurrence across donors. In an earlier analysis of 587 of the donors, high-throughput TCR beta sequencing was used to judge whether each TCR beta V gene segment behaved as functional or pseudogenic. Donor age, sex, ethnicity and CMV serostatus were compiled alongside the repertoire data. Genome-wide SNP genotypes for about 55% of the roughly 670 donors were used in a later genetic analysis, which treated that subset as a discovery cohort. All discovery cohort repertoires had been generated on a single sequencing platform. Both class I and class II loci were covered by HLA typing, at four-digit resolution. Typing coverage varied by locus: roughly 620-640 donors for A, B, C, DRB1 and DQB1; 500 to 550 for DQA1; over 600 for DPA1; roughly 450 for DPB1. Four to six DR-DQ haplotypes were handled as single units for association and clustering, since linkage in the cohort was strong. Across around 400 genotyped donors of the cohort, an average of approximately 200,000 unique TCR beta nucleotide sequences per donor were sequenced, and roughly 20% of those sequences were non-productive. On the study overall, not on this receptor specifically: Compared with equally common non-associated chains, HLA-associated TCR beta chains in a later analysis were more clonally expanded and had lower generation probabilities. The classifier was reported to diagnose cytomegalovirus status with high specificity and sensitivity in both the original and validation cohorts. Correlated functional status among segregating V segments might be attributable to linkage disequilibrium, but an unknown experimental factor could not be ruled out. For the cohort, immune exposure information was limited to CMV serostatus. Assigning TCR associations to individual alleles was difficult when HLA alleles, especially DR and DQ, strongly co-occurred. A cluster of highly shared sequence variants was judged likely to be a technical artifact of the sequencing pipeline. According to a later analysis, parvovirus B19, influenza, CMV and Epstein-Barr virus appeared linked to several top co-occurrence clusters. In a later genetic analysis, a missense DCLRE1C variant was associated with V-gene and J-gene trimming of TCR beta chains, and the association was replicated in an independent cohort. The authors suggested that the approach could potentially be extended to other disease states and immunological phenotypes. A further reported finding was that TCR beta sequences accurately predicted the HLA-A and HLA-B alleles for most subjects in the first cohort. In a later analysis, the rate of TCR association differed among HLA loci, with DRB1 alleles having the most associated TCRs and HLA-C alleles having the fewest. A few of the identified cytomegalovirus-associated TCR beta chains were confirmed in vitro to be specific for cytomegalovirus antigens. Because some donors lacked HLA typing at each locus, the association tests relied only on the typed subset. The 87-base-pair reads could not distinguish some IMGT-functional V segments, including TRBV6-2 and TRBV6-3, so those segments were excluded. This cohort had only TCR beta chains sequenced, and the lack of alpha or paired-chain data limited which features could be detected. In a later genetic analysis, fewer N-insertions in productive TCRs were reported among donors in an Asian-associated ancestry cluster than the approximately 710-donor mean. Roughly uniform sequencing depth across donors was assumed in presence/absence analyses, although this assumption may not hold. In the study, around 150 TCR beta chains were listed as associated with cytomegalovirus. Seventeen rarely observed V segments, including chromosome 9 orphons, were excluded from the earlier analysis of several hundred of the donors because counts were too low. Broadly in line with IMGT annotations, most TCR beta V segments showed up in productive rearrangements about 90% or about 30% of the time in an earlier analysis of approximately 640 of the donors. In a later analysis, most CMV-associated TCR beta chains were found to appear HLA-restricted, with HLA associations seemingly driven largely by CMV exposure. Across donors, most TCR sequences were observed very rarely, whereas some public TCRs were present in many individuals. Specific HLA alleles were associated with 15,000 to 20,000 TCR beta sequences at a false discovery rate of 0.05 in a later analysis.

Taken from the germline V gene (reference sequence), the CDR1 and CDR2 loops are SGHNT and YYREEE. V is clipped by 6 bases and J by 2 bases, and the sequence between their germline boundaries is 8 bases long. The CDR3 covers 12 residues, taking in both the cysteine and the phenylalanine. Only the CDR3 DNA stays, 36 bases, in frame from base 1. The cohort comprised more than 550 healthy bone marrow donors. At the time of sampling, all cohort members were nominally healthy, though unrecorded immune exposures were likely present. The donor tested CMV seropositive and was one of the 289 seropositive cohort members. Every donor gave a peripheral blood sample, and the peripheral blood mononuclear cells from that sample were used for TCR beta sequencing. Genomic DNA was extracted from the blood cell samples with the Qiagen DNeasy Blood Extraction Kit. The protocol used for the library was the immunoSEQ multiplex PCR assay. A mixture of 60 forward primers for TCR Vbeta segments and 13 reverse primers for TCR Jbeta segments was used in the multiplex PCR. The CDR3 region of rearranged TCR beta genes was amplified from genomic DNA by a multiplex PCR assay. The amplified TCR beta libraries were sequenced on the Illumina HiSeq System as 87-base-pair reads. The paper's processing steps were these. A later analysis counted 65 million to 90 million unique TCR beta chains across the 666 repertoires, and roughly 11 million of these chains were shared by at least two donors. To remove PCR and sequencing errors, raw reads were error-corrected and collapsed into unique sequences using a nearest-neighbor algorithm that merged closely related sequences. Alignment of CDR3 sequences to IMGT reference sequences was used to assign V, D and J gene segments. For a sequence to be retained, a match of at least six nucleotides to both a V gene segment and a J gene segment was required. Rearrangements were called productive when the CDR3 lacked stop codons and stayed in frame with V and J; all others were non-productive. CDR3 was defined according to IMGT convention as the region running from the second conserved V-encoded cysteine to the conserved J-encoded phenylalanine. Sequences without an unambiguous match to a single V gene segment were excluded from the earlier analysis of over 500 of the donors. In an earlier analysis of 587 of the donors, V segments were called functional above 56.7% productive rearrangements and were called segregating when the between-donor standard deviation exceeded 5%. To diagnose cytomegalovirus status from the catalog of TCR beta chain sequences, a statistical classification framework was built. V and J gene assignment, in a later analysis, came from comparing TCR nucleotide sequences with IMGT/GENE-DB human TR gene sequences. Using the TCRdist pipeline, a later analysis assigned CDR3 sequences along with most-parsimonious VDJ recombination scenarios. A later analysis defined each TCR beta chain by its CDR3 amino acid sequence plus V-gene family, and excluded reads lacking a unique V-gene family. To address suspected cross-contamination and a sequencing artifact, a later analysis removed under 600 highly shared, low-generation-probability nucleotide sequences. In a later analysis, a clonal expansion index for each public chain was calculated from normalized within-repertoire ranks of inferred template counts. In a later analysis, generation probabilities were computed using a VDJ recombination model fitted to out-of-frame rearrangements, and the results were checked against IGoR. In a later analysis, TCR-TCR, TCR-HLA and TCR-CMV co-occurrence was scored with hypergeometric tests, and a repertoire-size bias correction was applied to TCR pairs. False discovery rates were estimated in a later analysis by permuting HLA or CMV assignments 20 times. In a later analysis, co-occurring TCRs were grouped using DBSCAN, and TCRdist sequence similarity was added for clustering within HLA-allele-positive subsets. For co-occurrence clustering, repertoires with fewer than 30,000 or more than 120,000 public chains were excluded, along with about five repertoires with anomalous nucleotide sharing. TCRdb obtained this table from immuneACCESS and retained in-frame rearrangements with V and J assigned. These tables miss some clones; where compared with another copy, unresolved V genes account for less than half of the shortfall, and the remainder is unexplained. D and trimming come from the DNA, and the V and J calls and clone size come from that table. Within this sample are approximately 170,000 clones, with 60% to 85% of them counted one time only. Of the sample, 7.4% is held by the ten largest clones.

This sequence uses TRBV5-4 and TRBJ1-1; the D gene cannot be resolved reliably. The sequence derives from a male donor in good health and CMV-seropositive. The specimen was PBMCs. The DNA is as follows: TGTGCCAGCATGGCGGTAAACACTGAAGCTTTCTTT. Translation gives CASMAVNTEAFF. When the CDR3 is completed using the reference TRBV5-4 and TRBJ1-1 genes on either side, the full variable domain is ETGVTQSPTHLIKTRGQQVTLRCSSQSGHNTVSWYQQALGQGPQFIFQYYREEENGRGNFPPRFSGLQFPNYSSELNVNALELDDSALYLCASMAVNTEAFFGQGTRLTVV.